The rows below give T cell receptor beta chains drawn from one sample of a study of regulatory T cells in long-lasting Graves disease. TCRdb processed the multiplex PCR reads anew with MiXCR; each CDR3 protein has one entry. The sample yields over 350,000 distinct CDR3 sequences, 15% seen once. The same sample was also studied in work on T cells in Graves' hyperthyroidism and ophthalmopathy.

Source: peripheral blood mononuclear cells (PBMCs), taken at new diagnosis, from a patient treated with antithyroid drugs. Receptors were obtained from a woman aged 40 to 50 with Graves disease. Each CDR3 is given with its conserved first and last residue. D genes are given only for firm matches. A clone size is listed for some rows: how often the clone was seen (once, few, many), or a class if it is expanded.

17	TRBV7-9	TRBD2	few	TRBJ2-7	CASSLVHPAGPEYEQYF	TGTGCCAGCAGCTTAGTTCACCCAGCGGGACCGGAATACGAGCAGTACTTC
15	TRBV6-2/TRBV6-3	TRBD2	few	TRBJ2-1	CASSYGSSGRNEQFF	TGTGCCAGCAGTTACGGCTCTAGCGGGAGGAATGAGCAGTTCTTC
16	TRBV7-9	.	.	TRBJ2-7	CASSLGRTGASYEQYF	TGTGCCAGCAGCTTGGGGAGGACAGGAGCGTCCTACGAGCAGTACTTC
15	TRBV6-2/TRBV6-3	.	many	TRBJ2-7	CASSYSAGPSYEQYF	TGTGCCAGCAGTTACTCTGCGGGTCCTTCCTACGAGCAGTACTTC
12	TRBV19	.	.	TRBJ2-1	CASSISYNEQFF	TGTGCCAGTAGTATATCATACAATGAGCAGTTCTTC
16	TRBV5-8	.	.	TRBJ1-1	CASSSLELGLNTEAFF	TGTGCCAGCAGCTCCTTGGAGCTTGGATTGAACACTGAAGCTTTCTTT
14	TRBV3-1	.	many	TRBJ2-1	CASSQEDGGYEQFF	TGTGCCAGCAGCCAAGAGGACGGTGGCTATGAGCAGTTCTTC
13	TRBV3-1	.	many	TRBJ1-6	CASSQAANSPLHF	TGTGCCAGCAGCCAAGCAGCGAATTCACCCCTCCACTTT
15	TRBV15	TRBD1	many	TRBJ1-4	CATSRAGQSNEKLFF	TGTGCCACCAGCAGAGCGGGACAGTCTAATGAAAAACTGTTTTTT
13	TRBV24-1	.	.	TRBJ2-1	CATSVGLYNEQFF	TGTGCCACCAGTGTAGGCCTTTACAATGAGCAGTTCTTC
16	TRBV9	TRBD2	many	TRBJ2-3	CASSVGGRPRTDTQYF	TGTGCCAGCAGCGTAGGCGGGAGGCCCCGCACAGATACGCAGTATTTT
15	TRBV9	.	.	TRBJ1-3	CASTSGGVLGNTIYF	TGTGCCAGCACCTCGGGGGGTGTACTTGGAAACACCATATATTTT
15	TRBV7-6	TRBD2	.	TRBJ2-7	CAISLEASGTYEQYF	TGTGCCATCAGCTTAGAGGCTAGCGGGACTTACGAGCAGTACTTC
14	TRBV20-1	.	many	TRBJ2-7	CSARDRRAGYEQYF	TGCAGTGCTAGAGATCGCCGAGCGGGCTACGAGCAGTACTTC
13	TRBV29-1	.	.	TRBJ1-3	CSVLPNSGNTIYF	TGCAGCGTTCTCCCCAACTCTGGAAACACCATATATTTT
13	TRBV7-2	.	many	TRBJ2-1	CASSLARHNEQFF	TGTGCCAGCAGCTTAGCTAGGCACAATGAGCAGTTCTTC
15	TRBV11-2	TRBD1	many	TRBJ2-2	CASSTGQGTTGELFF	TGTGCCAGCAGCACGGGACAGGGGACCACCGGGGAGCTGTTTTTT
14	TRBV6-5	.	many	TRBJ1-2	CASSSVRDGYGYTF	TGTGCCAGCAGTTCAGTCCGGGACGGCTATGGCTACACCTTC
15	TRBV27	.	once	TRBJ2-7	CASSLGEPGRYEQYF	TGTGCCAGCAGTTTAGGGGAGCCAGGGAGGTACGAGCAGTACTTC
15	TRBV7-9	.	.	TRBJ1-6	CASSNSGSYNSPLHF	TGTGCCAGCAGCAACTCGGGCAGCTATAATTCACCCCTCCACTTT
14	TRBV10-2	TRBD2	many	TRBJ2-7	CASREREGSYEQYF	TGCGCCAGCAGAGAGCGGGAGGGCTCCTACGAGCAGTACTTC
12	TRBV12-3/TRBV12-4	.	many	TRBJ1-2	CASSLSPSGYTF	TGTGCCAGCAGTTTATCACCGAGTGGCTACACCTTC
20	TRBV5-1	TRBD2	many	TRBJ2-5	CASSTGLAGSRGTIQETQYF	TGCGCCAGCAGCACGGGACTAGCGGGTTCGCGGGGGACAATCCAAGAGACCCAGTACTTC
17	TRBV12-3/TRBV12-4	TRBD2	many	TRBJ2-3	CASSFERDPSSTDTQYF	TGTGCCAGCAGTTTCGAGCGGGATCCTTCTAGCACAGATACGCAGTATTTT
12	TRBV28	TRBD2	many	TRBJ2-7	CATGGDSYEQYF	TGTGCCACGGGAGGGGACTCCTACGAGCAGTACTTC
12	TRBV11-3	TRBD1	many	TRBJ2-1	CASSRRGNEQFF	TGTGCCAGCAGTCGCAGGGGGAATGAGCAGTTCTTC
11	TRBV20-1	.	few	TRBJ2-1	CSGLASGEQFF	TGCAGTGGCCTAGCTAGTGGTGAGCAGTTCTTC
15	TRBV13	.	.	TRBJ2-7	CASSTDAGRRYEQYF	TGTGCCAGCAGCACAGACGCGGGACGAAGATACGAGCAGTACTTC
15	TRBV20-1	.	few	TRBJ2-5	CSVSPRQEFQETQYF	TGCAGTGTCTCTCCGCGACAGGAATTTCAAGAGACCCAGTACTTC
16	TRBV27	.	many	TRBJ1-1	CASSPPAPDLNTEAFF	TGTGCCAGCAGTCCGCCCGCCCCGGATTTGAACACTGAAGCTTTCTTT
17	TRBV9	.	.	TRBJ1-2	CASSVGAAGGSNYGYTF	TGTGCCAGCAGTGTGGGGGCCGCTGGTGGGTCTAACTATGGCTACACCTTC
16	TRBV5-1	.	many	TRBJ1-3	CASSLDNAVPGNTIYF	TGCGCCAGCAGCTTGGACAACGCCGTCCCTGGAAACACCATATATTTT
14	TRBV2	TRBD2	.	TRBJ2-7	CASSDSGRAYEQYF	TGTGCCAGCAGTGACAGCGGGAGGGCCTACGAGCAGTACTTC
13	TRBV7-9	.	once	TRBJ2-3	CASSLAGQNTQYF	TGTGCCAGCAGCTTAGCGGGGCAAAATACGCAGTATTTT
15	TRBV18	TRBD1	many	TRBJ2-3	CASSPRQGNTDTQYF	TGTGCCAGCTCACCACGACAGGGTAACACAGATACGCAGTATTTT
14	TRBV14	TRBD2	.	TRBJ2-1	CASSISGEGYEQFF	TGTGCCAGCAGCATTAGCGGGGAGGGGTATGAGCAGTTCTTC
17	TRBV28	.	many	TRBJ2-3	CASSTSLRALGTDTQYF	TGTGCCAGCAGTACGTCCCTGAGGGCTCTAGGCACAGATACGCAGTATTTT
15	TRBV12-3/TRBV12-4	.	many	TRBJ2-7	CASSSRISPSYEQYF	TGTGCCAGCAGTTCCAGGATTAGTCCCTCCTACGAGCAGTACTTC
16	TRBV28	.	many	TRBJ2-2	CASSLGGFAFTGELFF	TGTGCCAGCAGTTTAGGAGGGTTTGCATTCACCGGGGAGCTGTTTTTT
15	TRBV13	TRBD2	few	TRBJ2-1	CASSSMGTSINEQFF	TGTGCCAGCAGCTCAATGGGGACTAGCATCAATGAGCAGTTCTTC
14	TRBV5-1	.	many	TRBJ2-7	CASRDWRTPREQYF	TGCGCCAGCAGGGACTGGAGGACTCCCCGGGAGCAGTACTTC